These T cell receptor beta chains were read from a single sample in a study of blood T cells in healthy people across ages. TCRdb recomputed calls from the 5' RACE reads with MiXCR, one row per CDR3 protein. Here the sample spans 700,000 to 900,000 distinct CDR3 sequences, 53% being singletons. Sequencing was carried out using blood. The receptor source for this set is an elderly man in good health. The CDR3 runs from the conserved cysteine through the conserved F or W. D genes are given only for firm matches. For some rows the clone size is stated as once, few or many, or as a class when expanded; others skip it.

TRBJ2-7,few,TRBD2,TRBV20-1,TGCAGTGCCTTACAATATGGACTAGCGGGGAGGGCCGGGAGCTCCTACGAGCAGTACTTC,CSALQYGLAGRAGSSYEQYF
TRBJ2-4,.,.,TRBV29-1,TGCAGCGTTGAAGGTGGACAAAAAAACATTCAGTACTTC,CSVEGGQKNIQYF
TRBJ1-5,.,.,TRBV5-1,TGCGCCAGCAGCGAAGGGCTTCTCAGCAATCAGCCCCAGCATTTT,CASSEGLLSNQPQHF
TRBJ2-7,few,TRBD1,TRBV10-3,TGTGCCACAACCGGGACAGGGGGGTCCTACGAGCAGTACTTC,CATTGTGGSYEQYF
TRBJ2-3,.,TRBD2,TRBV14,TGTGCCAGCAGCCAAGAGGCCAGCGGGAGTGCAGATACGCAGTATTTT,CASSQEASGSADTQYF
TRBJ1-5,.,TRBD1,TRBV7-9,TGTGCCAGCAGCGAGGGACAGGGGTTCAATCAGCCCCAGCATTTT,CASSEGQGFNQPQHF
TRBJ2-5,.,.,TRBV3-1,TGTGCCAGCAGCCAAGTTAGTCTACGACAGAACCAAGAGACCCAGTACTTC,CASSQVSLRQNQETQYF
TRBJ2-5,many,.,TRBV5-6,TGTGCCAGCAGCTTGCCTTCCCAAGAGACCCAGTACTTC,CASSLPSQETQYF
TRBJ2-1,.,.,TRBV5-1,TGCGCCAGCAGCCAAACGGACCCTCTTTGGTTCTTC,CASSQTDPLWFF
TRBJ2-5,few,TRBD2,TRBV7-2,TGTGCCAGCAGCTCCCAGGCCCTAGCGGGACCGTACTTC,CASSSQALAGPYF
TRBJ2-1,.,.,TRBV5-1,TGCGCCAGCAGCTTGGAGGTACACAACAATGAGCAGTTCTTC,CASSLEVHNNEQFF
TRBJ1-2,.,TRBD1,TRBV18,TGTGCCAGCTCACCGACGAGAGGGACAGGGGTGAATGGCTACACCTTC,CASSPTRGTGVNGYTF
TRBJ2-5,.,.,TRBV7-3,TGTGCCAGCAGCCCACACCATATTGGCGGAGAGACCCAGTACTTC,CASSPHHIGGETQYF
TRBJ2-3,few,TRBD1,TRBV20-1,TGCAGTGCTAGGGGGACAGGGGGCCACCGAAGATACGCGTATTTT,CSARGTGGHRRYAYF
TRBJ2-7,.,TRBD2,TRBV7-2,TGTGCCAGCAGCTTAGCGCCCACTAGCGGGGCGGGAGAGCAGTACTTC,CASSLAPTSGAGEQYF
TRBJ2-1,.,.,TRBV11-2,TGTGCCAGCAGCCCAGTGTGGGGATTTCATGAGCAGTTCTTC,CASSPVWGFHEQFF
TRBJ2-7,.,TRBD2,TRBV6-2/TRBV6-3,TGTGCCAGCAACGTAGCGGGGACCTACGAGCAGTACTTC,CASNVAGTYEQYF
TRBJ1-2,few,.,TRBV12-3/TRBV12-4,TGTGCCAGCACCGCTACTAACTATGGCTACACCTTC,CASTATNYGYTF